The rows below give T cell receptor beta chains drawn from one sample of a study of T cell responses to AZD1222 COVID-19 vaccine. Some clones are missing from TCRdb's copy, which holds only in-frame ones; the method was immunoSEQ multiplex PCR. The sample has about 160,000 clones; around 90% are singletons. Sample: peripheral blood, taken on day 0 of AZD1222 vaccination. Every receptor here comes from an adult in good health. Each CDR3 is given with its conserved first and last residue. D genes are given only for firm matches. Clone size is stated in some rows and not others, as once, few, many or a class when expanded.

j_gene,d_gene,v_gene,abundance,CDR3aa,CDR3nt
TRBJ2-1,NA,TRBV5-4,NA,CASSLGGRSENEQFF,TGTGCCAGCAGCTTGGGTGGGAGAAGTGAAAATGAGCAGTTCTTC
TRBJ2-1,NA,TRBV11-2,NA,CASSLGGVAPNEQFF,TGTGCCAGCAGCTTAGGGGGGGTAGCGCCAAATGAGCAGTTCTTC
TRBJ1-4,TRBD1,TRBV5-6,NA,CASSDGTGQRNEKLFF,TGTGCCAGCAGCGACGGGACAGGGCAACGTAATGAAAAACTGTTTTTT
TRBJ2-2,NA,TRBV2,NA,CASSPGGTAGSGELFF,TGTGCCAGCAGTCCAGGGGGGACAGCCGGGTCCGGGGAGCTGTTTTTT
TRBJ1-1,NA,TRBV11-2,NA,CASSHPVMNTEAFF,TGTGCCAGCAGCCACCCGGTCATGAACACTGAAGCTTTCTTT
TRBJ1-2,NA,TRBV10-3,NA,CAISESKRTANYGYTF,TGTGCCATCAGTGAGTCAAAGCGGACAGCTAACTATGGCTACACCTTC
TRBJ2-7,TRBD1,TRBV5-4,NA,CASSARDRGDEQYF,TGTGCCAGCAGCGCAAGGGACAGGGGTGACGAGCAGTACTTC
TRBJ1-1,NA,TRBV29-1,NA,CSVITYPFTEAFF,TGCAGCGTTATCACCTACCCCTTCACTGAAGCTTTCTTT
TRBJ2-7,NA,TRBV24-1,NA,CATSDASGTQYEQYF,TGTGCCACCAGTGATGCCTCAGGGACCCAATACGAGCAGTACTTC
TRBJ1-2,NA,TRBV28,NA,CASSPTPGYGYTF,TGTGCCAGCAGTCCGACCCCGGGATATGGCTACACCTTC
TRBJ2-7,NA,TRBV19,NA,CASSSGVAASYEQYF,TGTGCCAGTAGTTCCGGGGTAGCGGCCTCCTACGAGCAGTACTTC
TRBJ2-3,TRBD2,TRBV2,NA,CASNLPGTSDTDTQYF,TGTGCCAGCAATTTGCCGGGGACTAGCGACACAGATACGCAGTATTTT
TRBJ2-6,NA,TRBV7-6,NA,CASSLVWSGANVLTF,TGTGCCAGCAGCTTAGTCTGGTCTGGGGCCAACGTCCTGACTTTC
TRBJ1-1,TRBD1,TRBV11-3,NA,CASRDRAAGLNTEAFF,TGTGCCAGCAGGGACAGGGCGGCGGGGCTGAACACTGAAGCTTTCTTT
TRBJ2-1,TRBD2,TRBV10-1,NA,CASGNLAGANEQFF,TGCGCCAGCGGAAACCTAGCGGGAGCTAATGAGCAGTTCTTC
TRBJ2-5,NA,TRBV7-3,NA,CASSSGIQETQYF,TGTGCCAGCAGCTCAGGGATCCAAGAGACCCAGTACTTC
TRBJ2-3,NA,TRBV4-3,NA,CASSETRGGTGRSTDTQYF,TGCGCCAGCAGCGAGACTAGGGGGGGTACCGGGAGAAGCACAGATACGCAGTATTTT
TRBJ2-7,TRBD2,TRBV6-5,medium-sized,CASSLLASSYEQYF,TGTGCCAGCAGCCTACTAGCGAGCTCCTACGAGCAGTACTTC
TRBJ1-5,TRBD1,TRBV3-1/TRBV3-2,NA,CASSPGQYISNQPQHF,TGTGCCAGCAGCCCGGGACAGTATATTAGCAATCAGCCCCAGCATTTT
TRBJ1-4,NA,TRBV7-9,NA,CASSHPRGANEKLFF,TGTGCCAGCAGCCACCCCAGGGGAGCTAATGAAAAACTGTTTTTT
TRBJ1-2,NA,TRBV12-3/TRBV12-4,NA,CASSLLHYGYTF,TGTGCCAGCAGTTTGTTACACTATGGCTACACCTTC
TRBJ2-5,NA,TRBV27,once,CASSQGLLPIKETQYF,TGTGCCAGCAGTCAGGGACTTCTACCAATTAAAGAGACCCAGTACTTC
TRBJ2-1,NA,TRBV28,NA,CASSWGLYNEQFF,TGTGCCAGCAGTTGGGGACTGTACAATGAGCAGTTCTTC
TRBJ1-2,NA,TRBV3-1/TRBV3-2,NA,CASSQGGDRSFSGYTF,TGTGCCAGCAGCCAAGGGGGGGACCGATCTTTTTCTGGCTACACCTTC
TRBJ2-6,NA,TRBV5-1,NA,CASSIQPTGFVSGANVLTF,TGCGCCAGCAGCATCCAACCGACAGGCTTTGTCTCTGGGGCCAACGTCCTGACTTTC
TRBJ2-2,TRBD2,TRBV5-4,NA,CASSLDPAGGTTGELFF,TGTGCCAGCAGCTTGGATCCGGCGGGAGGGACCACCGGGGAGCTGTTTTTT
TRBJ2-7,TRBD1,TRBV9,NA,CASGQGNSYEQYF,TGTGCCAGCGGACAGGGGAACTCCTACGAGCAGTACTTC
TRBJ2-7,NA,TRBV18,NA,CASHKDGSYEQYF,TGTGCCAGCCATAAGGACGGTTCCTACGAGCAGTACTTC
TRBJ1-5,NA,TRBV7-9,NA,CASSLSFGNQPQHF,TGTGCCAGCAGCTTAAGTTTTGGCAATCAGCCCCAGCATTTT
TRBJ2-5,NA,TRBV5-1,once,CASSLSTSGGGAQYF,TGCGCCAGCAGCTTGTCAACCAGCGGAGGGGGGGCCCAGTACTTC
TRBJ1-3,NA,TRBV7-2,NA,CASSFGGGSGNTIYF,TGTGCCAGCAGCTTTGGCGGGGGCTCTGGAAACACCATATATTTT
TRBJ1-1,NA,TRBV7-9,NA,CASSLGTTRTRMNTEAFF,TGTGCCAGCAGCTTAGGGACGACACGGACCCGCATGAACACTGAAGCTTTCTTT
TRBJ1-2,TRBD1,TRBV19,NA,CASRGGQTNYGYTF,TGTGCCAGTAGGGGGGGACAGACTAACTATGGCTACACCTTC
TRBJ2-3,TRBD2,TRBV6-5,NA,CASSIAGGTDTQYF,TGTGCCAGCAGCATAGCGGGAGGCACAGATACGCAGTATTTT
TRBJ2-2,NA,TRBV30,NA,CAWNRGANTGELFF,TGTGCCTGGAATCGGGGAGCGAACACCGGGGAGCTGTTTTTT
TRBJ2-4,TRBD1,TRBV12-3/TRBV12-4,NA,CASRRDRENIQYF,TGTGCCAGCAGACGAGACAGGGAAAACATTCAGTACTTC
TRBJ1-6,TRBD1,TRBV14,NA,CASSQDLGQASSYNSPLHF,TGTGCCAGCAGCCAAGATTTAGGACAGGCGAGCTCCTATAATTCACCCCTCCACTTT
TRBJ2-2,NA,TRBV3-1/TRBV3-2,NA,CASSQDRPQSPGELFF,TGTGCCAGCAGCCAAGATCGGCCCCAGTCCCCCGGGGAGCTGTTTTTT
TRBJ2-7,NA,TRBV5-1,NA,CASSPERVEQYF,TGCGCCAGCAGCCCGGAGAGGGTCGAGCAGTACTTC
TRBJ2-2,NA,TRBV24-1,NA,CATSDPLIWANTGELFF,TGTGCCACCAGTGACCCCCTGATTTGGGCGAACACCGGGGAGCTGTTTTTT
TRBJ2-5,NA,TRBV11-1,NA,CASSQGQETQYF,TGTGCCAGCAGCCAGGGACAAGAGACCCAGTACTTC